This T cell receptor (beta chain) was found in a study of early T cells in non-severe SARS-CoV-2 infection. Regarding the study as a whole: Reliance on VDJdb matching favored anti-spike CD8 responses; private and CD4 specificities were missed.

Unique molecular identifiers were added to individual cDNA molecules. TCRdb itself ran the 5' RACE reads through MiXCR, one entry per CDR3 protein. The sample includes about 80,000 distinct CDR3 sequences, approximately 12% seen only once; the top ten take roughly 16%. The CDR3 is made up of 15 amino acids. With V trimmed by 6 bases and J by 3 bases, 10 bases remained unmatched. Germline V gene sequence: CDR1 SQVTM, CDR2 ANQGSEA. This clonotype was detected only a few times. Its matching antigen is unknown. The chain employs TRBV29-1 and TRBJ2-1; 8 positions agree with TRBD2. The material was whole blood, obtained at baseline. The receptor's source is an adult who was a healthcare worker with PCR-confirmed SARS-CoV-2 infection or an uninfected control (not recorded which). The donor label of this sample is uncertain. The CDR3 sequence is CSVTGLADNYNEQFF. CDR3 DNA: TGCAGCGTGACTGGACTAGCAGATAACTACAATGAGCAGTTCTTC.